This T cell receptor (beta chain) was found in a study of T cell repertoires in cytomegalovirus infection. Findings and caveats of the study: CMV-specific HLA-C-restricted TCR beta clonotypes dominated the ex vivo response.

This clonotype appeared a few times. The target antigen is unknown. MiXCR, applied by TCRdb to the reads, yields one record per CDR3 protein. Here the sample spans around 900,000 distinct CDR3 sequences, about a third being singletons. The sample consisted of cultured CD8+ T cells from PBMCs, taken from culture after CMV antigen stimulation. The clonotype comes from a human donor in good health (CMV status not recorded). Some clones in this sample may be carry-over from other donors' samples.

This CDR3 is CASSVGLREQNLGGANVLTF. CDR3 DNA: TGTGCCAGCAGTGTTGGGCTCCGGGAACAAAACCTGGGTGGGGCCAACGTCCTGACTTTC. V usage is TRBV7-9 and J usage is TRBJ2-6; possibly TRBD2 for D (5 bases). The CDR3 extends over 20 amino acids. CDR1 and CDR2 (germline): SEHNR, FQNEAQ (reference sequence). Trimming removed 6 bases at V and 3 bases at J, with 27 bases between.